This T cell receptor (beta chain) was retrieved from a study of blood T cell repertoires in COVID-19. Study background: Both acute and convalescent COVID-19 samples were obtained from the United States, Italy and Spain. Sources were T cells, B-cell-depleted T cells, or PBMCs; the material itself was cDNA or gDNA.

CDR1 and CDR2 (germline): LNHDA, SQIVND (reference sequence). The CDR3 extends over 15 amino acids. Trimming removed 0 bases at V and 2 bases at J, with 11 bases between. Authors' analysis steps: Amplification with reference gene primers provided the estimates of nucleated cell counts. TCRdb's table, derived via immunoSEQ multiplex PCR, lists solely in-frame clones and lacks some. V, J and clone size are those of that table, while D and trimming were read from the DNA. The sample yields about 36,000 clones, roughly nine tenths seen once. Sequenced material: peripheral blood. V is TRBV19 and J is TRBJ2-7, with a tentative D call TRBD2 (5 bases). The TCR comes from a human donor in a cohort sampled during active COVID-19. CDR3 sequence: CASSIDGRPTYEQYF. Written as DNA, the CDR3 is TGTGCCAGTAGTATAGATGGGAGACCGACCTACGAGCAGTACTTC.